This T cell receptor beta chain is from a study of blood T cells in healthy people across ages. Turning to the study itself: In model experiments, template switching was able to capture about one barcoded beta molecule for every two T cells that were present.

Study-level findings and limits: No conclusive comparison of naive versus antigen-experienced cells was possible with unsorted PBMCs.

The sample holds a few counts of this clonotype. The target antigen is unknown. The authors ran a second PCR of about 7 to 12 cycles using a sample-barcoded 5' primer and a J-beta primer mix. Template switching added a 12-random-nucleotide identifier to every cDNA molecule. TCRdb itself ran the 5' RACE reads through MiXCR, one entry per CDR3 protein. This sample has 1.5 million to 2 million distinct CDR3 sequences; 28% occur once, and the top ten carry over 7%. Germline CDR1 reads DFQATT; CDR2 reads SNEGSKA (reference sequence). With 6 bases removed from V and 0 bases from J, the gap between germline ends came to 12 bases. The CDR3 is made up of 14 amino acids.

This sequence was found in a woman under 40 in good health. The chain couples TRBV20-1 to TRBJ2-1; D might be TRBD2 (6 bases). The sample comprised blood. The CDR3 region has the DNA TGCAGTGCCAATGCGGGGAGCTCCTACAATGAGCAGTTCTTC. Protein: CSANAGSSYNEQFF.